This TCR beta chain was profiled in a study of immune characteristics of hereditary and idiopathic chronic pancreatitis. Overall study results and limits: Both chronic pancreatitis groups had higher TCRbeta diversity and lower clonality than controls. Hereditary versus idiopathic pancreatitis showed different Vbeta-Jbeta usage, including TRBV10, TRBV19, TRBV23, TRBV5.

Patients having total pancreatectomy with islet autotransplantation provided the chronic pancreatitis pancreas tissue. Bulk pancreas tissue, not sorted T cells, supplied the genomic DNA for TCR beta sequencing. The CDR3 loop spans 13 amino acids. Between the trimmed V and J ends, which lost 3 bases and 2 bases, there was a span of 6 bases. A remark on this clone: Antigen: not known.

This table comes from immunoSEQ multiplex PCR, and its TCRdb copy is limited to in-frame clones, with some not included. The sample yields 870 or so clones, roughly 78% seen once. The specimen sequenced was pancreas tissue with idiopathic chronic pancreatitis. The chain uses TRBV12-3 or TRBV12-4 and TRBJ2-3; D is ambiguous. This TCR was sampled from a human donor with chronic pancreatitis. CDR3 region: CASSLRHTDTQYF. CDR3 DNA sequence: TGTGCCAGCAGTTTGCGACACACAGATACGCAGTATTTT.